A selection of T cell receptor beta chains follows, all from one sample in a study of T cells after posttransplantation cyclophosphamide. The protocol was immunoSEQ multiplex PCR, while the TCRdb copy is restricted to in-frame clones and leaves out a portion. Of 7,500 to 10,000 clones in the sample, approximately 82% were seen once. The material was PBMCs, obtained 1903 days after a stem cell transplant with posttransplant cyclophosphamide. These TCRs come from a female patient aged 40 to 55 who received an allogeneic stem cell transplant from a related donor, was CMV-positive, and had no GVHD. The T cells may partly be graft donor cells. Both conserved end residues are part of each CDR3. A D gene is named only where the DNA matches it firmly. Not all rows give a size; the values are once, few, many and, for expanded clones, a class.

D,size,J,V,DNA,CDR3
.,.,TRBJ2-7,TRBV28,TGTGCCAGCACCCTAGCTCCGGGGGGCCAGAACGAGCAGTACTTC,CASTLAPGGQNEQYF
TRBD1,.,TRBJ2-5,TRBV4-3,TGCGCCAGCAGCCAAGATGGGACAGGGACGGAGACCCAGTACTTC,CASSQDGTGTETQYF
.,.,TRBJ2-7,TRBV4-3,TGCGCCAGCAGCCGAGCATCTCGCTCCTACGAGCAGTACTTC,CASSRASRSYEQYF
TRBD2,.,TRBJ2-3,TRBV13,TGTGCCAGCAGCTTAAGCACTAGCGGGTCCACAGATACGCAGTATTTT,CASSLSTSGSTDTQYF
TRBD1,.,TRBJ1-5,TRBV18,TGTGCCAGCTCTACAGGGGCAGGAGGCAATCAGCCCCAGCATTTT,CASSTGAGGNQPQHF
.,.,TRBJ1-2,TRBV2,TGTGCCAGCAGGAAGGGAGGAGACACAAACTATGGCTACACCTTC,CASRKGGDTNYGYTF
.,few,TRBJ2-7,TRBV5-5,TGTGCCAGCAGCTTATTGGCCTCCTCCTACGAGCAGTACTTC,CASSLLASSYEQYF
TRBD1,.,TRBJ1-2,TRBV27,TGTGCCAGCAGTTTACAGGGGGCGTCCCATGGCTACACCTTC,CASSLQGASHGYTF
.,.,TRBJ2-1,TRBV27,TGTGCCAGCAGTTCCCTCCCGCTTTTGACAACCCTAAATTCCTACAATGAGCAGTTCTTC,CASSSLPLLTTLNSYNEQFF
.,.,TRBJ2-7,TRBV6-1,TGTGCCAGCAGTGAATTTCGGGGGGCGACTCGAGGCGAGCAGTACTTC,CASSEFRGATRGEQYF
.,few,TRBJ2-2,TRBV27,TGTGCCAGCAGTCCAAGCAAATGGACCGGGGAGCTGTTTTTT,CASSPSKWTGELFF
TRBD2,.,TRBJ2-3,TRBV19,TGTGCCAGTAAGGCGGGGGGGATATATACGCAGTATTTT,CASKAGGIYTQYF
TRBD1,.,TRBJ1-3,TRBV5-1,TGCGCCAGCAGCTTGGCCGGACAGGGGGAACCTGGAAACACCATATATTTT,CASSLAGQGEPGNTIYF
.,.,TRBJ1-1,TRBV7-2,TGTGCCAGCAGCTTAGGAGGGTTGGTACGCACTGAAGCTTTCTTT,CASSLGGLVRTEAFF